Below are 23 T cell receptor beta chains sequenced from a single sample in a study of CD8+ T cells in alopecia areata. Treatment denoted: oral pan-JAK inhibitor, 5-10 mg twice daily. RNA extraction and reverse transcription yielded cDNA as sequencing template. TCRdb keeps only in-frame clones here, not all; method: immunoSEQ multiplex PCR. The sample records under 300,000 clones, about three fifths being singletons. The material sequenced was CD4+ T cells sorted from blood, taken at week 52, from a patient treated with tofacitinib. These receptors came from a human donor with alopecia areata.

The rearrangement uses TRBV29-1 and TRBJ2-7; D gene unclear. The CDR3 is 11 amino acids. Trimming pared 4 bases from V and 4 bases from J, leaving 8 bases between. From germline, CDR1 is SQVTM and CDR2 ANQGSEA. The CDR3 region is CSVGNGYEQYF. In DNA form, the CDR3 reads TGCAGCGTTGGTAACGGGTACGAGCAGTACTTC.

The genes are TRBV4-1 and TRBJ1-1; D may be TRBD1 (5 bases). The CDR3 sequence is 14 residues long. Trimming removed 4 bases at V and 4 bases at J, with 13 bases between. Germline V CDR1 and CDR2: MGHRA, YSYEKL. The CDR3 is CASSPRDGFTEAFF. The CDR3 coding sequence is TGCGCCAGCAGCCCCCGGGACGGATTCACTGAAGCTTTCTTT.

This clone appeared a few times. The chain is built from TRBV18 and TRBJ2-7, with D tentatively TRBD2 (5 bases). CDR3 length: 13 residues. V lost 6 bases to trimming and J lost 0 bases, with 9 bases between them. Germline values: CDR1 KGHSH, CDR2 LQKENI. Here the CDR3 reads CASSRGLSYEQYF. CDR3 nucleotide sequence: TGTGCCAGCTCTCGGGGTCTCTCCTACGAGCAGTACTTC. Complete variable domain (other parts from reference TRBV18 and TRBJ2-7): NAGVMQNPRHLVRRRGQEARLRCSPMKGHSHVYWYRQLPEEGLKFMVYLQKENIIDESGMPKERFSAEFPKEGPSILRIQQVVRGDSAAYFCASSRGLSYEQYFGPGTRLTVT.

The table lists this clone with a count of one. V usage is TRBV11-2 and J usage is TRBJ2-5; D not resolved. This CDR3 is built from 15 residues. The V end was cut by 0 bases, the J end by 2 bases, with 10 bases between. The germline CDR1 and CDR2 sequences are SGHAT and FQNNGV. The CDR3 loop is CASSLDWQKQETQYF. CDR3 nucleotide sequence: TGTGCCAGCAGCTTAGATTGGCAGAAGCAAGAGACCCAGTACTTC.

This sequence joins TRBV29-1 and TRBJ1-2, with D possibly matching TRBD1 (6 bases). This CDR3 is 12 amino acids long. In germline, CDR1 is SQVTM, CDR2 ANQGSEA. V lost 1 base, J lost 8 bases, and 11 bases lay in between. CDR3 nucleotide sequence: TGCAGCGTTGAAGGAGGGGGTAAAGGCTACACCTTC. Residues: CSVEGGGKGYTF.

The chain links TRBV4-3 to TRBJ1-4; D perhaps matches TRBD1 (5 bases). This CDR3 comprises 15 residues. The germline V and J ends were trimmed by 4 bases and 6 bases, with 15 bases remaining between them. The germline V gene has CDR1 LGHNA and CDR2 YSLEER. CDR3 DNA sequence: TGCGCCAGCAGCCCGAGACGACAGAGTGATGAAAAACTGTTTTTT. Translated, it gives CASSPRRQSDEKLFF.

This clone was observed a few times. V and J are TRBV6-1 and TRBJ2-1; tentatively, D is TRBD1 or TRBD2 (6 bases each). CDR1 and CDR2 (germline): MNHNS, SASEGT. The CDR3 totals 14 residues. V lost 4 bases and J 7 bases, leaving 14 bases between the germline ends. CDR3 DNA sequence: TGTGCCAGCAGTGGCCTAGGGGGGAGTAATGAGCAGTTCTTC. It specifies CASSGLGGSNEQFF.

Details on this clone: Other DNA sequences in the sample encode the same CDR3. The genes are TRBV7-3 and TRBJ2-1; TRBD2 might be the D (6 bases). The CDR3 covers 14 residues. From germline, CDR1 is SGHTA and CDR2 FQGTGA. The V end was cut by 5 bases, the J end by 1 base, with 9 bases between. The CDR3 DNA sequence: TGTGCCAGCAGCCCTGGGACTTCCTACAATGAGCAGTTCTTC. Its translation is CASSPGTSYNEQFF. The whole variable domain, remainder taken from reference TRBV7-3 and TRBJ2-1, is GAGVSQTPSNKVTEKGKYVELRCDPISGHTALYWYRQSLGQGPEFLIYFQGTGAADDSGLPNDRFFAVRPEGSVSTLKIQRTERGDSAVYLCASSPGTSYNEQFFGPGTRLTVL.

The CDR3 reads CAWSGRPKPNTEAFF. The CDR3 region has the DNA TGTGCCTGGAGTGGACGGCCAAAGCCGAACACTGAAGCTTTCTTT. The chain has TRBV30 and TRBJ1-1; D not resolved. The V and J ends lost 1 base and 1 base respectively, with 13 bases between them. Germline V gene sequence: CDR1 GTSNPN, CDR2 SVGIG (reference sequence). CDR3 length: 15 residues.

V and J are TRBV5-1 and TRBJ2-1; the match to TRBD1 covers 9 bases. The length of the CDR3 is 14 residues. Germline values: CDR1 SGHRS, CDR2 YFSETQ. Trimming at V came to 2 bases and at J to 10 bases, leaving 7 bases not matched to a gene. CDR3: CASSLQGAQIEQFF. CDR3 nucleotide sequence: TGCGCCAGCAGCTTACAGGGGGCGCAAATAGAGCAGTTCTTC.

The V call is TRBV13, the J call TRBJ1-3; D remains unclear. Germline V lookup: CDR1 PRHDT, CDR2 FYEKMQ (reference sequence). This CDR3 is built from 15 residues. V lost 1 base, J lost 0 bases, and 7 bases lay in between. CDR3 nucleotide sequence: TGTGCCAGCAGCTTAGTCGGCAGCTCTGGAAACACCATATATTTT. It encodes CASSLVGSSGNTIYF.

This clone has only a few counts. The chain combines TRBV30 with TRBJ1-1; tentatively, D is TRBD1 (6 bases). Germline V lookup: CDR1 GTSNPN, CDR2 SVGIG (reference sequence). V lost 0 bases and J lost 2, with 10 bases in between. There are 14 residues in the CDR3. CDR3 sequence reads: CAWSVQGSNTEAFF. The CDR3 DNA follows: TGTGCCTGGAGTGTACAGGGATCCAACACTGAAGCTTTCTTT.

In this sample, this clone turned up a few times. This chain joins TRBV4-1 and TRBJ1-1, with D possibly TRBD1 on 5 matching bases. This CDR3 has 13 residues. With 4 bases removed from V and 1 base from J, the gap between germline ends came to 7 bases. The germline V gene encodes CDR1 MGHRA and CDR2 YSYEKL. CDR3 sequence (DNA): TGCGCCAGCAGCCGCAGGGAGAACACTGAAGCTTTCTTT. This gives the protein CASSRRENTEAFF.

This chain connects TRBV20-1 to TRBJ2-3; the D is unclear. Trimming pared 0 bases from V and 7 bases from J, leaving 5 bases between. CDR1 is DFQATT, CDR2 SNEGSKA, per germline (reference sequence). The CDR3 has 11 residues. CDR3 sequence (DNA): TGCAGTGCTAGAGAAATGAATACGCAGTATTTT. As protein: CSAREMNTQYF.

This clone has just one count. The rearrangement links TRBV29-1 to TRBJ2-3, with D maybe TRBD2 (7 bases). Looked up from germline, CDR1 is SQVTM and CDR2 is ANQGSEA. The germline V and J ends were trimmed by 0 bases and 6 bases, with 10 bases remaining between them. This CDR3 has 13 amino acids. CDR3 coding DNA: TGCAGCGTTGAAGATAGGGGGGGCGATACGCAGTATTTT. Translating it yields CSVEDRGGDTQYF.

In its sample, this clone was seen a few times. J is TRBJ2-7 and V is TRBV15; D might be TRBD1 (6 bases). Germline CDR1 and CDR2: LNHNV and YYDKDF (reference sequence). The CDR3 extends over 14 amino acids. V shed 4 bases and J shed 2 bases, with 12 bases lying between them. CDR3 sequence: CATSNRQAPYEQYF. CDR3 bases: TGTGCCACCAGCAACCGACAGGCTCCCTACGAGCAGTACTTC.

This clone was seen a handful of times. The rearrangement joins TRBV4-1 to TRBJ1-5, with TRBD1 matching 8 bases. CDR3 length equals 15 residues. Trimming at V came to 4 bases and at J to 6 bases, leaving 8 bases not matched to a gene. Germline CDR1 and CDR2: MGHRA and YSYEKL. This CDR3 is CASSPQQGVSQPQHF. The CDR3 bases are TGCGCCAGCAGCCCCCAACAGGGGGTAAGTCAGCCCCAGCATTTT.

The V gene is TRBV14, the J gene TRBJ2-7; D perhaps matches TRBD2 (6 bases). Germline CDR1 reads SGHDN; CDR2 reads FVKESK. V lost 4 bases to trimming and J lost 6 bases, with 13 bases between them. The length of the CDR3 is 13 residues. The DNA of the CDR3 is TGTGCCAGCAGCCGATTCCAGGGAGGCGAGCAGTACTTC. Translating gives CASSRFQGGEQYF.

This CDR3 is CASSLSGVDQETQYF. The CDR3 region has the DNA TGCGCCAGCAGCTTGAGCGGGGTCGACCAAGAGACCCAGTACTTC. This sequence joins TRBV5-1 and TRBJ2-5, with TRBD2 matching over 7 bases. Germline trimming cut 1 base from V and 0 bases from J; bases unmatched to any gene: 3. The CDR3 totals 15 residues. Germline-derived CDR1 and CDR2 are SGHRS and YFSETQ.

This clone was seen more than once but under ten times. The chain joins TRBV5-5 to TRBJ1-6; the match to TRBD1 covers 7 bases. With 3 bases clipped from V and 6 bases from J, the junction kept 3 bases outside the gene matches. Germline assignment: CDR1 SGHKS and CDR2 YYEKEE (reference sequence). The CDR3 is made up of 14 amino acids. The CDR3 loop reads CASSWGQLNSPLHF. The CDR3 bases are TGTGCCAGCAGCTGGGGACAGCTTAATTCACCCCTCCACTTT.

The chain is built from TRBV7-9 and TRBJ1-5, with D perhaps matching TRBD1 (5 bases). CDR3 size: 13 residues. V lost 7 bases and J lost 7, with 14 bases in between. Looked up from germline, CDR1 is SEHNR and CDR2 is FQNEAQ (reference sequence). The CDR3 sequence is CASNSGYDQPQHF. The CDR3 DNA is TGTGCCAGCAACTCAGGGTATGACCAGCCCCAGCATTTT.

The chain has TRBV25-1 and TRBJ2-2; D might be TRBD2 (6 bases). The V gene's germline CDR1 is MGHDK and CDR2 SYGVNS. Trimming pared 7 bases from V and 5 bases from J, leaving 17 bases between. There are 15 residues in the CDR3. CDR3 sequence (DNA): TGTGCCAGCACGCCAAGGGGACTTAGGACCGGGGAGCTGTTTTTT. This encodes CASTPRGLRTGELFF.

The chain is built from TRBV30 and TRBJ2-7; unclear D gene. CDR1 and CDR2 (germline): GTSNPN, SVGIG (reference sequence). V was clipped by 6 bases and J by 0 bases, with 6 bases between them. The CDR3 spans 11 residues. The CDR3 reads CACQSSYEQYF. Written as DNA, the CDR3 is TGTGCCTGTCAGAGCTCCTACGAGCAGTACTTC.